Below, 19 T cell receptor beta chains from the same sample are listed, as sequenced in a study of T cells in women clearing cervical HPV infection. Libraries were prepared by immunoSEQ multiplex PCR; TCRdb keeps only in-frame clonotypes and omits some of them. The record lists tens of thousands of clones, of which the ten most abundant hold roughly 6.8%. Sequenced material: blood buffy coat. The receptors were gathered from a woman between 18 and 70 years old with a cervical HPV16 infection that either progressed to CIN3+ or cleared (not recorded which).

On this clone: The missing CDR3 end, 3 residues past where the read stops, is filled in from the germline J gene. This chain links TRBV5-5 with TRBJ1-2; weak D call: TRBD1 (5 bases). Trimming shortened V by 4 bases and J by 1 base, and 8 bases separated the two germline ends. The germline CDR1 and CDR2 sequences are SGHKS and YYEKEE (reference sequence). This CDR3 has 13 amino acids. The sequenced CDR3 bases are TGTGCCAGCAGCCTAGGGGTTAACTATGGC. Protein: CASSLGVNYG. The entire CDR3 reads CASSLGVNYGYTF.

As to this clone: The read terminates 3 residues ahead of where the CDR3 ends, so the germline J gene completes it. The chain is built from TRBV10-3 and TRBJ1-5; TRBD1 might be the D (5 bases). The V end lost 2 bases, the J end lost 5 bases, and 10 bases lay between the germline ends. The CDR3 spans 14 residues. Per germline, CDR1 ENHRY and CDR2 SYGVKD. The CDR3 region is CAISEGAGDQPQHF. The covered CDR3 bases are TGTGCCATCAGTGAGGGGGCTGGGGATCAGCCC.

Comments on this clone: The read ends 3 residues shy of where the CDR3 ends; the end is completed using the germline J gene. The V gene is TRBV28, the J gene TRBJ2-7; TRBD2 matches 8 bases. The germline V gene encodes CDR1 MDHEN and CDR2 SYDVKM. V lost 3 bases and J lost 4; bases outside the gene matches: 5. This CDR3 contains 14 residues. The CDR3 is CASSLGTRTYEQYF. CDR3 DNA, as far as it was read: TGTGCCAGCAGTTTGGGGACTAGAACGTACGAG. Variable domain in full (rest from reference TRBV28 and TRBJ2-7): DVKVTQSSRYLVKRTGEKVFLECVQDMDHENMFWYRQDPGLGLRLIYFSYDVKMKEKGDIPEGYSVSREKKERFSLILESASTNQTSMYLCASSLGTRTYEQYFGPGTRLTVT.

Remarks on this clone: The read gets to within 3 residues of the CDR3 end, and the germline J gene fills in the rest. The chain joins TRBV20-1 to TRBJ2-1; 7 bases line up with TRBD1. With V trimmed by 6 bases and J by 6 bases, 5 bases remained unmatched. Germline assignment: CDR1 DFQATT and CDR2 SNEGSKA (reference sequence). This CDR3 spans 12 amino acids. The DNA read from the CDR3 is TGCAGTGCCTCTCGACAGGGCAATGAG. Translation gives CSASRQGNE. The CDR3 as a whole reads CSASRQGNEQFF.

The CDR3 reads CAWGTDGNTIYF. The sequenced CDR3 bases are TGTGCCTGGGGGACAGATGGAAACACC. The chain is built from TRBV30 and TRBJ1-3, with 7 bases matching TRBD1. The read terminates 3 residues ahead of where the CDR3 ends, so the germline J gene completes it. J gave up 3 bases and V 5 bases, and 1 base lay outside the gene matches. Germline CDR1 reads GTSNPN; CDR2 reads SVGIG (reference sequence). The CDR3 covers 12 residues.

A remark on this clone: Coverage ceases 3 residues before the CDR3 finishes, and the germline J gene fills in the end. The gene calls are TRBV2 and TRBJ2-4; D not certain. This CDR3 contains 14 residues. Germline V lookup: CDR1 SNHLY, CDR2 FYNNEI. The CDR3 loop is CASSEASGPYGQYF. Incomplete CDR3 DNA: TGTGCCAGCAGTGAAGCCTCAGGCCCCTATGGT. Complete variable domain (other parts from reference TRBV2 and TRBJ2-4): EPEVTQTPSHQVTQMGQEVILRCVPISNHLYFYWYRQILGQKVEFLVSFYNNEISEKSEIFDDQFSVERPDGSNFTLKIRSTKLEDSAMYFCASSEASGPYGQYFGAGTRLSVL.

As for this clone: With the read ending 3 residues before the CDR3 end, the germline J gene is used to fill in that end. The V call is TRBV28, the J call TRBJ1-2; weak D call: TRBD1 (6 bases). V was cut by 5 bases and J by 3 bases, with 19 bases left in between. The germline gives CDR1 MDHEN, CDR2 SYDVKM. The CDR3 length is 16 residues. The sequenced CDR3 bases are TGTGCCAGCAGTGGTCTGAGGGGGATAAGTTACTATGGC. Translating it yields CASSGLRGISYYG. The full-length CDR3 reads as CASSGLRGISYYGYTF.

Remarks on this clone: The CDR3 end lies 3 residues beyond the end of the read and is filled in from the germline J gene. The chain joins TRBV12-5 to TRBJ2-1; 9 nucleotides line up with TRBD2. With V trimmed by 9 bases and J by 8 bases, 14 bases remained unmatched. Germline CDR1 reads LGHNT; CDR2 reads FRNRAP. This CDR3 spans 15 amino acids. Incomplete CDR3 DNA: TGTGCTAGCGTACCGGAGCGGGAGGAAATGGATGAG. It translates to CASVPEREEMDE. The entire CDR3 protein reads CASVPEREEMDEQFF.

Regarding this clone: The CDR3 extends 3 residues past the end of the read, so its final part is completed from the germline J gene. This chain connects TRBV13 to TRBJ2-3; 11 bases are shared with TRBD2. Unmatched junction bases numbered 4, after V lost 8 bases and J lost 0 bases. From germline, CDR1 is PRHDT and CDR2 FYEKMQ (reference sequence). This CDR3 contains 15 residues. Incomplete CDR3 DNA: TGTGCCAGCGCCACTAGCGGGGGAAGCACAGATACG. Its protein is CASATSGGSTDT. The full CDR3 protein reads CASATSGGSTDTQYF.

This clone ranks as medium-sized in terms of frequency. The CDR3 end falls 3 residues outside the read, so it is completed with the germline J gene. This chain joins TRBV30 and TRBJ2-2, with D tentatively TRBD1 (5 bases). The CDR3 totals 12 residues. Germline V lookup: CDR1 GTSNPN, CDR2 SVGIG (reference sequence). Trimming shortened V by 4 bases and J by 6 bases, and 9 bases separated the two germline ends. CDR3 residues: CAWNRTPGELFF. The sequenced part of the CDR3 DNA is TGTGCCTGGAACAGGACCCCCGGGGAG.

Notes on this clone: The read terminates 3 residues before the CDR3 end, so the remaining end is supplied by the germline J gene. V usage is TRBV2 and J usage is TRBJ1-6, with D possibly matching TRBD1 (5 bases). In germline, CDR1 is SNHLY, CDR2 FYNNEI. V lost 6 bases and J 8 bases, leaving 17 bases between the germline ends. The CDR3 totals 15 residues. The CDR3 bases that were read are TGTGCCAGCAGGAGGGCTCCCCGGGGGGATTCACCC. It specifies CASRRAPRGDSP. In full, the CDR3 reads CASRRAPRGDSPLHF. Based on the CDR3 plus reference TRBV2 and TRBJ1-6, the full variable domain is EPEVTQTPSHQVTQMGQEVILRCVPISNHLYFYWYRQILGQKVEFLVSFYNNEISEKSEIFDDQFSVERPDGSNFTLKIRSTKLEDSAMYFCASRRAPRGDSPLHFGNGTRLTVT.

On this clone itself: From the germline J gene comes the end of the CDR3, since the read stops 3 residues before it. The chain has TRBV30 and TRBJ2-2; 11 bases are shared with TRBD2. This CDR3 spans 15 amino acids. V shed 4 bases, J shed 3 bases, and the junction held 4 bases outside the gene matches. CDR1 and CDR2 from the germline V gene are GTSNPN and SVGIG (reference sequence). CDR3 DNA, as far as it was read: TGTGCCTGGAATAGCGGGGGGGCCTACACCGGGGAG. It is translated as CAWNSGGAYTGE. The CDR3, in full, reads CAWNSGGAYTGELFF.

As to this clone: The sequence runs out 3 residues before the end of the CDR3; the remainder is reconstructed from the germline J gene. The V and J genes are TRBV29-1 and TRBJ2-2; D unclear. V gave up 5 bases and J gave up 7 bases, with 8 bases separating them. Germline assignment: CDR1 SQVTM and CDR2 ANQGSEA. The CDR3 has 11 amino acids. CDR3 amino acids: CSVPRNGELFF. CDR3 DNA, as far as it was read: TGCAGCGTTCCGCGGAACGGGGAG.

Notes on this clone: At one end the junction does not follow the germline gene, possibly because of a read error. The read ends 3 residues shy of where the CDR3 ends; the end is completed using the germline J gene. The V call is TRBV7-3, the J call TRBJ2-2; 7 bases map to TRBD2. The CDR3 consists of 12 residues. The germline CDR1 and CDR2 sequences are SGHTA and FQGTGA. The part of the CDR3 DNA that was read is TGTGCCAGCAGCTTAGATCGGGGGGTG. Protein sequence: CASSLDRGV. The entire CDR3 is CASSLDRGVLFF.

As regards this clone: The read is 3 residues too short to cover the CDR3 end, so that end is filled in from the germline J gene. The chain uses TRBV7-6 and TRBJ2-1, with TRBD1 as a possible D gene (6 bases). V was clipped by 3 bases and J by 5 bases, with 11 bases between them. There are 14 residues in the CDR3. Germline V lookup: CDR1 SGHVS, CDR2 FNYEAQ. CDR3 bases read: TGTGCCAGCAGCTTTACAGGGTCCAACAATGAG. Residues: CASSFTGSNNE. The whole CDR3 region reads CASSFTGSNNEQFF.

About this clone: Read coverage stops 3 residues before the CDR3 terminus; the germline J gene supplies the remainder. The V gene is TRBV2, the J gene TRBJ2-3; 10 bases are a match to TRBD1. J gave up 6 bases and V 2 bases, and 8 bases lay outside the gene matches. The CDR3 has 16 amino acids. The germline V gene has CDR1 SNHLY and CDR2 FYNNEI. The CDR3 DNA, read in part, is TGTGCCAGCAGTGAAAAGGGGACAGGGGACAGGGATACG. It codes for CASSEKGTGDRDT. The whole CDR3 reads CASSEKGTGDRDTQYF.

On this clone itself: The read halts 3 residues ahead of the CDR3 end, with the missing end drawn from the germline J gene. The gene calls are TRBV19 and TRBJ1-4, with D possibly matching TRBD1 (5 bases). The CDR3 runs 15 residues. V was clipped by 7 bases and J by 3 bases, with 15 bases between them. Per germline, CDR1 LNHDA and CDR2 SQIVND (reference sequence). CDR3 region: CASMRGSAANEKLFF. Incomplete CDR3 DNA: TGTGCCAGTATGAGGGGATCGGCAGCTAATGAAAAA.

About this clone: The DNA ends 3 residues before the CDR3 does, and the rest of the CDR3 is filled in from the germline J gene. The chain joins TRBV5-1 to TRBJ2-3, with 7 positions matching TRBD2. The CDR3 has 15 amino acids. The J segment lost 4 bases and the V segment lost 1 base, leaving 6 bases of the junction unmatched. The germline CDR1 and CDR2 sequences are SGHRS and YFSETQ. CDR3 DNA (partial): TGCGCCAGCAGCTTGTTTGGGGGGGAATCAGATACG. Protein: CASSLFGGESDT. The full CDR3 protein is CASSLFGGESDTQYF.

A remark on this clone: The read comes to an end 3 residues before the CDR3 does, leaving the germline J gene to fill in the end. The V call is TRBV29-1, the J call TRBJ2-3; weak D call: TRBD2 (6 bases). Between the trimmed V and J ends, which lost 6 bases and 5 bases, there was a span of 21 bases. Germline assignment: CDR1 SQVTM and CDR2 ANQGSEA. The CDR3 length is 15 residues. This chain's CDR3 is CSVPPGGGGIDTQYF. The sequenced part of the CDR3 DNA is TGCAGCGTGCCCCCTGGGGGTGGGGGGATAGATACG.